The 21 T cell receptor beta chains in this list originate from one sample, sequenced in a study of Graves' ophthalmopathy and Graves' hyperthyroidism. RNA transcripts were the template, and TCR beta CDR3 regions were amplified from them. First-round RT-PCR used HTBI primers; second-round multiplex PCR followed. Each CDR3 protein is one row after TCRdb ran MiXCR on the multiplex PCR reads. This sample yields 560,000 or so distinct CDR3 sequences, of which under 45% are seen a single time; around 4% belongs to the top ten. The material sequenced was peripheral blood or thyroid tissue (not recorded which). These receptors all stem from an adult man with Graves' hyperthyroidism.

This clonotype was seen at least ten times. The chain is built from TRBV9 and TRBJ2-5; D gene uncertain. CDR1 is SGDLS and CDR2 is YYNGEE in the germline V gene. Trimming took off 4 bases at V and 4 bases at J, with 8 bases between the two ends. The CDR3 loop spans 12 amino acids. CDR3 DNA sequence: TGTGCCAGCAGCTCCTCGGGAGAGACCCAGTACTTC. Protein sequence: CASSSSGETQYF.

The CDR3 nucleotides are TGTGCCAGCAGCCAAGATCTCAATTCGGCCCTCCACTTT. Its protein product is CASSQDLNSALHF. The rearrangement joins TRBV7-9 to TRBJ1-6; D unresolved. There are 13 residues in the CDR3. V dropped 5 bases and J dropped 14 bases, with 16 bases sitting between them. Per germline, CDR1 SEHNR and CDR2 FQNEAQ (reference sequence).

This clonotype was found many times. This rearrangement joins TRBV6-6 to TRBJ2-7, with D uncertain. CDR1 is MNHNY, CDR2 SVGAGI, per germline (reference sequence). The CDR3 totals 14 residues. Trimming left V 6 bases short and J 4 bases short, with 16 bases between. The CDR3 protein is CASSPPGNQYEQYF. The CDR3, as DNA: TGTGCCAGCAGCCCTCCCGGAAATCAGTACGAGCAGTACTTC.

This clonotype was counted a single time. The chain joins TRBV7-2 to TRBJ2-2, with 7 bases aligning to TRBD1. V was clipped by 6 bases and J by 2 bases; unmatched bases: 18. CDR1 and CDR2 from the germline V gene are SGHTA and FQGNSA. The CDR3 has 19 amino acids. In DNA, the CDR3 is TGTGCCAGCAGACGAGCAAGGGTGACAGGGAACCTCAACACCGGGGAGCTGTTTTTT. It is translated as CASRRARVTGNLNTGELFF.

This clonotype was detected only a few times. The chain couples TRBV2 to TRBJ1-4; D remains unclear. Germline CDR1 is SNHLY and CDR2 is FYNNEI. V lost 5 bases to trimming and J lost 5 bases, with 15 bases between them. The CDR3 has 15 residues. The CDR3 DNA reads as TGTGCCAGCAGTTACCAGCGAGAGCCGAATGAAAAACTGTTTTTT. This encodes CASSYQREPNEKLFF.

V is TRBV20-1 and J is TRBJ1-6; a possible D gene is TRBD1 (6 bases). Trimming shortened V by 0 bases and J by 0 bases, and 18 bases separated the two germline ends. The CDR3 is made up of 19 amino acids. Germline CDR1 DFQATT, CDR2 SNEGSKA (reference sequence). CDR3 nucleotides: TGCAGTGCTAGAGATCCGGGGGGCGCTTGGCGCTCCTATAATTCACCCCTCCACTTT. Translating it yields CSARDPGGAWRSYNSPLHF.

The chain joins TRBV19 to TRBJ1-1; D is undetermined. Germline V gene data show CDR1 as LNHDA and CDR2 as SQIVND (reference sequence). This CDR3 comprises 20 residues. Trimming removed 5 bases from V and 0 bases from J, with 28 bases in between. CDR3 sequence: CASSVSHTVGKTPMNTEAFF. CDR3 sequence (DNA): TGTGCCAGTAGTGTCAGCCACACAGTGGGGAAAACACCCATGAACACTGAAGCTTTCTTT.

The chain links TRBV7-6 to TRBJ2-7, with D perhaps matching TRBD1 (6 bases). CDR1 is SGHVS and CDR2 is FNYEAQ in the germline V gene. Trimming took off 5 bases at V and 0 bases at J, with 20 bases between the two ends. The CDR3 has 17 amino acids. The CDR3 region is CASSVEPTGKSSYEQYF. The DNA of the CDR3 is TGTGCCAGCAGCGTTGAACCCACAGGGAAAAGCTCCTACGAGCAGTACTTC.

There are many counts of this clonotype. One end of the junction does not line up with germline, which may come from a read error. The chain joins TRBV7-7 to TRBJ2-5, with 7 nucleotides matching TRBD1. CDR3 size: 22 residues. Per the germline V gene, CDR1 is SSHAT and CDR2 is FNYEAQ (reference sequence). CDR3 bases: TGTGCTAGCAGCCCTGACAGGGAAGAACGGCCCTCCGGGTTTCATTGGTGTGAGACCCAGTACTTC. Encoded protein: CASSPDREERPSGFHWCETQYF.

The V call is TRBV24-1, the J call TRBJ2-1, with TRBD2 identical over 12 bases. Germline CDR1 reads KGHDR; CDR2 reads SFDVKD. Unmatched junction bases numbered 5, after V lost 0 bases and J lost 9 bases. The CDR3 has 16 residues. CDR3 sequence (DNA): TGTGCCACCAGTGATTTGCTGACTAGCGGGAGCGGTGAGCAGTTCTTC. It codes for CATSDLLTSGSGEQFF.

This clonotype has at least ten counts. J is TRBJ2-5 and V is TRBV2; 11 bases line up with TRBD1. V lost 4 bases and J lost 5; bases outside the gene matches: 0. The CDR3 runs 13 residues. In germline, CDR1 is SNHLY, CDR2 FYNNEI. In DNA form, the CDR3 reads TGTGCCAGCAGTGGGGACAGGGGGGAGACCCAGTACTTC. Its protein is CASSGDRGETQYF.

The rearrangement joins TRBV29-1 to TRBJ1-6, with 9 bases aligning to TRBD1. Germline V gene sequence: CDR1 SQVTM, CDR2 ANQGSEA. V trimming: 6 bases; J trimming: 5 bases; junction bases outside the gene matches: 2. This CDR3 region has 13 residues. Written as DNA, the CDR3 is TGCAGCGTGGGGACAGGGCATAATTCACCCCTCCACTTT. Protein: CSVGTGHNSPLHF. Full variable domain (rest looked up from reference TRBV29-1 and TRBJ1-6): SAVISQKPSRDICQRGTSLTIQCQVDSQVTMMFWYRQQPGQSLTLIATANQGSEATYESGFVIDKFPISRPNLTFSTLTVSNMSPEDSSIYLCSVGTGHNSPLHFGNGTRLTVT.

This clonotype was counted a single time. Here the CDR3 DNA reads TGCAGTGCCAGCAGTGGTGTGGGCGACACTGAAGCTTTCTTT. Encoded protein: CSASSGVGDTEAFF. The rearrangement links TRBV20-1 to TRBJ1-1; D call uncertain. The germline V and J ends were trimmed by 6 bases and 3 bases, with 17 bases remaining between them. The germline V gene has CDR1 DFQATT and CDR2 SNEGSKA (reference sequence). The CDR3 totals 14 residues.

This chain joins TRBV30 and TRBJ2-7; D unresolved. The length of the CDR3 is 14 residues. Germline loops: CDR1 GTSNPN, CDR2 SVGIG (reference sequence). V dropped 5 bases and J dropped 0 bases, with 14 bases sitting between them. The CDR3 DNA reads as TGTGCCTGGTCCACCCCCGGTAACTCCTACGAGCAGTACTTC. It is translated as CAWSTPGNSYEQYF. Based on the CDR3 plus reference TRBV30 and TRBJ2-7, the full variable domain is SQTIHQWPATLVQPVGSPLSLECTVEGTSNPNLYWYRQAAGRGLQLLFYSVGIGQISSEVPQNLSASRPQDRQFILSSKKLLLSDSGFYLCAWSTPGNSYEQYFGPGTRLTVT.

Many counts were recorded for this clonotype. The chain uses TRBV20-1 and TRBJ2-7; 8 nucleotides align to TRBD2. The germline V gene has CDR1 DFQATT and CDR2 SNEGSKA (reference sequence). After removal of 5 bases from V and 0 bases from J, the junction contained 15 bases not matched to a gene. The CDR3 totals 17 residues. CDR3 residues: CSAEGLAGRPNSYEQYF. In DNA form, the CDR3 reads TGCAGTGCTGAAGGACTAGCAGGGAGGCCGAACTCCTACGAGCAGTACTTC.

In this sample, this clonotype turned up many times. This sequence joins TRBV12-3 or TRBV12-4 and TRBJ2-6, with 8 bases lining up with TRBD2. The CDR3 loop spans 15 amino acids. V trimming: 5 bases; J trimming: 2 bases; junction bases outside the gene matches: 2. The DNA of the CDR3 is TGTGCCAGCAGTCCGACTAGCGCTGGGGCCAACGTCCTGACTTTC. Translated, it gives CASSPTSAGANVLTF.

This clonotype has only one observation. Here the CDR3 DNA reads TGTGCCAGCAGCAGTCCGGACAGGGGGGCGTACGAGCAGTACTTC. Translated: CASSSPDRGAYEQYF. This chain connects TRBV6-5 to TRBJ2-7; 10 bases map to TRBD1. Germline V lookup: CDR1 MNHEY, CDR2 SVGAGI. V was pared by 6 bases and J by 4 bases, with 9 bases of the junction left unmatched. The CDR3 is made up of 15 amino acids.

The V call is TRBV3-1, the J call TRBJ2-7; no reliable D call. V lost 3 bases to trimming and J lost 5 bases, with 11 bases between them. Germline V CDR1 and CDR2: LGHDT, YNNKEL (reference sequence). The CDR3 runs 13 residues. In DNA, the CDR3 is TGTGCCAGCAGCCAGTTAAACCTCAACGAGCAGTACTTC. Translation: CASSQLNLNEQYF.

This clonotype was seen repeatedly, ten times or more. This rearrangement joins TRBV2 to TRBJ2-5; D is unresolved. CDR1 is SNHLY and CDR2 is FYNNEI in the germline V gene. V was pared by 4 bases and J by 5 bases, with 11 bases between. This CDR3 has 13 residues. CDR3 loop: CASSAQVRETQYF. The CDR3 nucleotides are TGTGCCAGCAGTGCCCAGGTCCGGGAGACCCAGTACTTC.

This clonotype was observed a few times. V gene TRBV19 combines with J gene TRBJ2-5; possible D gene TRBD1, 6 bases. CDR3 length equals 16 residues. V lost 6 bases and J 2 bases, leaving 19 bases between the germline ends. The V gene's germline CDR1 is LNHDA and CDR2 SQIVND (reference sequence). The CDR3 reads CASSLLPRGRQETQYF. CDR3 nucleotides: TGTGCCAGTAGCCTATTACCCAGGGGAAGGCAAGAGACCCAGTACTTC.

There are a few counts of this clonotype. The chain recombines TRBV7-9 with TRBJ2-7, with 8 positions matching TRBD2. The CDR3 extends over 15 amino acids. Per germline, CDR1 SEHNR and CDR2 FQNEAQ (reference sequence). The trim removed 5 bases at V and 0 bases at J, leaving 6 bases unmatched. The CDR3 bases are TGTGCCAGCAGCCCCTTTCTAGCGGGCTCCTACGAGCAGTACTTC. Its protein is CASSPFLAGSYEQYF.